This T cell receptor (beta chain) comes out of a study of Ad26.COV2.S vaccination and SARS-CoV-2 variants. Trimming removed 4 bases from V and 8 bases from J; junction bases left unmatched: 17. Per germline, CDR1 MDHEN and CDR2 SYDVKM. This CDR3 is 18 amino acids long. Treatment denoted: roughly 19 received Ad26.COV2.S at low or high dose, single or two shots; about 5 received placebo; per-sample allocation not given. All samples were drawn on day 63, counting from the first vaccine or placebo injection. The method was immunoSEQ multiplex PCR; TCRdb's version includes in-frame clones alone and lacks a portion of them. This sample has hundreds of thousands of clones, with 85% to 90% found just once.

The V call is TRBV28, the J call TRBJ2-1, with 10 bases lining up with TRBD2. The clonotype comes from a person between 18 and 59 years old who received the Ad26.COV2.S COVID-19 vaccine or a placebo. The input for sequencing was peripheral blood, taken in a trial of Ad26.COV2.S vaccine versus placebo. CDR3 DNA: TGTGCCAGCAGTTCCGATTGGGGCCTAGCGGGAGTGAAACATGAGCAGTTCTTC. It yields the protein CASSSDWGLAGVKHEQFF.